This entry lists 27 T cell receptor delta chains sequenced from one sample in a study of gamma-delta T cells after stem cell transplantation. TCRdb ran CATT on the RT-PCR reads. The data hold roughly 12,000 delta-chain clones, with less than 50% observed a single time. Sample: gamma-delta T cells. The receptors come from a human donor. It is not recorded whose cells these are; they may come from a transplant donor.

The chain combines TRDV2 with TRDJ1, with TRDD3 matching over 8 bases. This CDR3 region has 17 residues. The germline gives CDR1 GEAIGNYY, CDR2 EKD. V shed 2 bases and J 4 bases; nucleotides not matched to a gene: 14. CDR3 nucleotide sequence: TGTGCCTGTGACAATTCCCGCCTTACTGGGGGGGGCGATAAACTCATCTTT. Encoded protein: CACDNSRLTGGGDKLIF.

The chain uses TRDV3 and TRDJ1; the match to TRDD3 covers 7 bases. Trimming at V came to 2 bases and at J to 2 bases, leaving 23 bases not matched to a gene. Germline CDR1 is TVYSNPD and CDR2 is GDNSRS (reference sequence). The CDR3 extends over 19 amino acids. The CDR3 bases are TGTGCCTTTCTATCCCCCTCTACGATGGAGGGATACTGGACCGATAAACTCATCTTT. Translation: CAFLSPSTMEGYWTDKLIF.

This clone is deemed medium-sized. This rearrangement joins TRDV2 to TRDJ3; 11 nucleotides line up with TRDD3. The CDR3 extends over 18 amino acids. Trimming cost V 2 bases and J 0 bases; bases outside gene matches: 2. Germline V CDR1 and CDR2: GEAIGNYY, EKD. CDR3 in amino acids: CACDILGDSSWDTRQMFF. The CDR3 DNA follows: TGTGCCTGTGACATACTGGGGGATAGCTCCTGGGACACCCGACAGATGTTTTTC.

The genes are TRDV2 and TRDJ1; D remains ambiguous. V shed 3 bases and J shed 0 bases, with 10 bases lying between them. The CDR3 length is 14 residues. Germline V CDR1 and CDR2: GEAIGNYY, EKD. The CDR3 coding sequence is TGTGCCTGTGACGTAGGTTGGGACACCGATAAACTCATCTTT. Its protein product is CACDVGWDTDKLIF.

The chain is built from TRDV2 and TRDJ1, with D possibly being TRDD3 (6 bases). Germline CDR1 reads GEAIGNYY; CDR2 reads EKD. The CDR3 loop spans 20 amino acids. V lost 0 bases and J lost 2, with 27 bases in between. The CDR3 here is CACDTLGDPVVFGGTDKLIF. CDR3 nucleotides: TGTGCCTGTGACACCCTTGGGGATCCTGTGGTATTCGGTGGAACCGATAAACTCATCTTT.

On this clone itself: This may stem from a read error, because a much larger clone lies one nucleotide away. The chain carries TRDV2 and TRDJ3, with 12 bases lining up with TRDD3. This CDR3 has 21 residues. Germline CDR1 and CDR2: GEAIGNYY and EKD. Germline trimming cut 0 bases from V and 0 bases from J; bases unmatched to any gene: 8. In DNA form, the CDR3 reads TGTGCCTGTGACACCGACTGGGGGATACCCCCTGGCTCCTGGGACACCCGACAGATGTTTTTC. Residues: CACDTDWGIPPGSWDTRQMFF.

Remarks on this clone: In the same sample, other DNA sequences code for this CDR3. The CDR3 nucleotides are TGTGCTCTTGGGGAACTGTCCCGTGGGGGTTATTCTTTGACAGCACAACTCTTCTTT. Translated, it gives CALGELSRGGYSLTAQLFF. The rearrangement uses TRDV1 and TRDJ2; tentatively, D is TRDD3 (6 bases). The length of the CDR3 is 19 residues. Germline lookup yields CDR1 TSWWSYY and CDR2 QGS. Trimming pared 0 bases from V and 0 bases from J, leaving 17 bases between.

A few counts support this clone. The CDR3 is CALGEPTGTGGYGADKLIF. CDR3 nucleotides: TGTGCTCTTGGGGAACCCACAGGGACTGGGGGATATGGGGCCGATAAACTCATCTTT. This rearrangement joins TRDV1 to TRDJ1; 11 bases align to TRDD3. Trimming cost V 1 base and J 3 bases; bases outside gene matches: 13. The CDR3 consists of 19 residues. Germline lookup yields CDR1 TSWWSYY and CDR2 QGS.

The rearrangement joins TRDV1 to TRDJ2, with D unclear. The CDR3 is 14 residues long. The germline CDR1 and CDR2 sequences are TSWWSYY and QGS. V lost 0 bases to trimming and J lost 2 bases, with 4 bases between them. CDR3 amino acids: CALGELGLTAQLFF. The DNA for the CDR3 is TGTGCTCTTGGGGAACTGGGGTTGACAGCACAACTCTTCTTT.

Remarks on this clone: One junction end does not reproduce the germline sequence, and a read error may be involved. This sequence joins TRDV1 and TRDJ1, with TRDD3 identical over 10 bases. Per the germline V gene, CDR1 is TSWWSYY and CDR2 is QGS. The length of the CDR3 is 22 residues. CDR3 bases: TGTGCTATTGGGCACACCCATTTTAGCGGACTGGGGGATTTCCGGGGCACCGATAAACTCATCTTT. Protein product: CAIGHTHFSGLGDFRGTDKLIF.

J is TRDJ1 and V is TRDV3; D possibly matches TRDD2 or TRDD3 (8 bases each). The germline V and J ends were trimmed by 1 base and 2 bases, with 32 bases remaining between them. This CDR3 spans 20 amino acids. The V gene's germline CDR1 is TVYSNPD and CDR2 GDNSRS (reference sequence). The DNA of the CDR3 is TGTGCCTTTAAGTCGCCTTCCTATTTGAAGTTTACTGGGGGGACCGATAAACTCATCTTT. Amino acid sequence: CAFKSPSYLKFTGGTDKLIF.

The chain couples TRDV1 to TRDJ1; 10 bases line up with TRDD3. Looked up from germline, CDR1 is TSWWSYY and CDR2 is QGS. The CDR3 is 17 amino acids. After removal of 1 base from V and 8 bases from J, the junction contained 13 bases not matched to a gene. The CDR3, as DNA: TGTGCTCTTGGGGAACAACCCCCGTACTGGGGGATTCGGAAACTCATCTTT. It is translated as CALGEQPPYWGIRKLIF.

This clone has a handful of counts. The chain uses TRDV1 and TRDJ2, with 11 positions matching TRDD3. Germline CDR1 reads TSWWSYY; CDR2 reads QGS. CDR3 length: 15 amino acids. Trimming cost V 8 bases and J 0 bases; bases outside gene matches: 2. The CDR3: CALFGGYALTAQLFF. CDR3 bases: TGTGCTCTTTTTGGGGGATACGCTTTGACAGCACAACTCTTCTTT.

Concerning this clone itself: The junction departs from the called germline gene at one end, perhaps through a read error. This rearrangement joins TRDV1 to TRDJ2; 11 bases are shared with TRDD3. CDR3 length: 23 residues. Per germline, CDR1 TSWWSYY and CDR2 QGS. This chain's CDR3 is CALGEYKDRPPYWGIYGTAKLFF. The CDR3 DNA is TGTGCTCTTGGGGAATATAAGGACAGGCCCCCCTACTGGGGGATATACGGGACAGCAAAACTCTTCTTT.

The chain is built from TRDV1 and TRDJ1, with 9 bases lining up with TRDD3. This CDR3 spans 19 amino acids. Germline V gene lookup returns CDR1 TSWWSYY and CDR2 QGS. CDR3 bases: TGTGCCATTGGTGGCAGTACGGGGGATACACGTGTGTACACCGATAAACTCATCTTT. Translating gives CAIGGSTGDTRVYTDKLIF.

With regard to this clone: This could be a read error, since a much larger clone is one nucleotide away. The chain employs TRDV3 and TRDJ1, with 7 positions matching TRDD3. The CDR3 covers 15 residues. The germline gives CDR1 TVYSNPD, CDR2 GDNSRS (reference sequence). Trimming at V came to 4 bases and at J to 0 bases, leaving 11 bases not matched to a gene. CDR3 coding DNA: TGTGCCTGTCTACGAAGAGGGGGATACACCGATAAACTCATCTTT. Its protein product is CACLRRGGYTDKLIF.

A word on this clone: An end of the junction does not agree with germline; a read error may underlie this. The chain is built from TRDV1 and TRDJ1, with a weak D call TRDD3 (6 bases). The germline CDR1 and CDR2 sequences are TSWWSYY and QGS. The CDR3 runs to 17 residues. The CDR3 DNA is TGTGCTATTGGGGAAAAGGGGGAGGGAGTGTACACCGATAAACTCATCTTT. Translation: CAIGEKGEGVYTDKLIF.

Concerning this clone: An end of the junction differs from the germline gene, which may be a read error. The chain has TRDV2 and TRDJ1; 13 bases are a match to TRDD3. Germline V gene sequence: CDR1 GEAIGNYY, CDR2 EKD. The CDR3 runs 20 residues. CDR3 DNA: TGTGCCTGTGACACCGAATCACTGGGGGATACGCTGGAATTCTCCGATACACTCATCTTT. Protein sequence: CACDTESLGDTLEFSDTLIF.

As for this clone: A read error may account for a junction end that differs from germline. The chain recombines TRDV2 with TRDJ2, with 9 bases that match TRDD3. CDR3 size: 15 residues. The germline gives CDR1 GEAIGNYY, CDR2 EKD. This CDR3 reads CACDTGLGETAKLFF. CDR3 coding DNA: TGTGCCTGTGACACCGGACTGGGGGAGACAGCAAAACTCTTCTTT.

This clone occurred a few times. The chain joins TRDV1 to TRDJ2; D is possibly TRDD3 (6 bases). Trimming removed 3 bases at V and 0 bases at J, with 23 bases between. The CDR3 sequence is 20 residues long. The germline gives CDR1 TSWWSYY, CDR2 QGS. The CDR3 nucleotides are TGTGCTCTTGGGGATCCGTGGGGGTACGAAGGTTTTGCTTTGACAGCACAACTCTTCTTT. This encodes CALGDPWGYEGFALTAQLFF.

In this sample, this clone is medium-sized (0.01 to 0.1%). The same CDR3 arises from other DNA sequences in this sample as well. The rearrangement uses TRDV2 and TRDJ1, with TRDD3 as a possible D gene (6 bases). Trimming stripped 0 bases from V and 9 bases from J, with 19 bases between. The germline gives CDR1 GEAIGNYY, CDR2 EKD. This CDR3 spans 15 amino acids. The CDR3 loop is CACDTESGYPEELIF. The CDR3 DNA reads as TGTGCCTGTGACACCGAATCCGGATACCCCGAGGAACTCATCTTT.

The chain combines TRDV2 with TRDJ1; 9 positions agree with TRDD3. The junction had 27 bases not matched to a gene; V was cut back by 0 bases and J by 2 bases. Germline CDR1 reads GEAIGNYY; CDR2 reads EKD. The CDR3 extends over 23 amino acids. CDR3: CACDTGTNCRTSCYWGTTDKLIF. In DNA, the CDR3 is TGTGCCTGTGACACCGGCACGAACTGCAGAACCTCCTGTTACTGGGGGACGACCGATAAACTCATCTTT.

This clone was counted only a few times. The sample contains more than one DNA sequence encoding this CDR3. V gene TRDV2 combines with J gene TRDJ3; TRDD3 matches 11 bases. Trimming took 0 bases from V and 4 from J; bases not matched to a gene: 4. The CDR3 loop spans 18 amino acids. The germline CDR1 and CDR2 sequences are GEAIGNYY and EKD. CDR3 coding DNA: TGTGCCTGTGACACCGGCTGGGGGATACCATGGGACACCCGACAGATGTTTTTC. It specifies CACDTGWGIPWDTRQMFF.

Regarding this clone: A junction end diverges from the germline sequence, so it may reflect a read error. The CDR3 nucleotides read TGTGCTATTGGGGAAGAGGTCTACCGGTGGCGGGAGGGCACCGATAAACTCATCTTT. Amino acid sequence: CAIGEEVYRWREGTDKLIF. The rearrangement links TRDV1 to TRDJ1; TRDD3 is a possible D gene (5 bases). The CDR3 is 19 amino acids. CDR1 is TSWWSYY and CDR2 is QGS in the germline V gene.

Regarding this clone: One junction end disagrees with the germline gene, perhaps due to a read error. The chain joins TRDV1 to TRDJ1, with TRDD3 matching 9 bases. Per the germline V gene, CDR1 is TSWWSYY and CDR2 is QGS. CDR3 length: 22 residues. CDR3 region: CAIGEINGNNWGSPSYTDKLIF. The CDR3 region has the DNA TGTGCTATTGGGGAAATAAATGGAAACAACTGGGGGAGCCCGTCGTACACCGATAAACTCATCTTT.

This chain links TRDV1 with TRDJ1; TRDD3 matches 8 bases. The germline gives CDR1 TSWWSYY, CDR2 QGS. J gave up 1 base and V 2 bases, and 12 bases lay outside the gene matches. CDR3 length: 18 amino acids. This CDR3 reads CALGEREYGGFSTDKLIF. CDR3 nucleotide sequence: TGTGCTCTTGGGGAAAGAGAATATGGGGGATTTAGCACCGATAAACTCATCTTT.

The V call is TRDV1, the J call TRDJ3, with 9 bases lining up with TRDD3. Germline V gives CDR1 TSWWSYY, CDR2 QGS. V shed 2 bases, J shed 0 bases, and the junction held 11 bases outside the gene matches. This CDR3 has 21 amino acids. The CDR3 nucleotides read TGTGCTCTTGGGGAAGACTGGTGGGGGATAGGGAGCTCCTGGGACACCCGACAGATGTTTTTC. This translates into CALGEDWWGIGSSWDTRQMFF.